This is a list of T cell receptor beta chains from one sample in a study of beta chain features in type 1 diabetes. Profiled with immunoSEQ multiplex PCR; TCRdb holds only in-frame clones, not every one. The sample holds about 200,000 clones; about a tenth are singletons and the top ten take roughly 1.4%. The material sequenced was central memory CD4+ T cells from blood. These TCRs come from a man between 18 and 29 years old in good health. Each CDR3 is given with its conserved first and last residue. The order of the fields is clone size, J gene, CDR3 length, D gene, V gene, CDR3 DNA, CDR3 protein. D genes are given only for firm matches. Only some rows state a clone size, as once, few, many or a class for expanded clones.

NA,TRBJ2-5,14,TRBD1,TRBV4-2,TGTGCCAGCAGCACTCGGACAGGTCAAGAGACCCAGTACTTC,CASSTRTGQETQYF
NA,TRBJ2-5,15,NA,TRBV13,TGTGCCAGCAGCCACAGGGCCGTGGGGGCAGAGACCCAGTACTTC,CASSHRAVGAETQYF
many,TRBJ2-7,15,TRBD2,TRBV5-1,TGCGCCAGCAGCTTGGCCCCTAGCGGGAGCTACGAGCAGTACTTC,CASSLAPSGSYEQYF
NA,TRBJ2-5,13,NA,TRBV19,TGTGCCAGTAGCCGGGCCACGGGGGAGACCCAGTACTTC,CASSRATGETQYF
few,TRBJ2-1,14,TRBD1,TRBV30,TGTGCCTGGAGCGCAGGGGGATCCTACAATGAGCAGTTCTTC,CAWSAGGSYNEQFF
few,TRBJ2-7,11,NA,TRBV6-5,TGTGCCAGCAGTTACCGGAACGAGCAGTACTTC,CASSYRNEQYF
few,TRBJ1-1,14,NA,TRBV13,TGTGCCAGCAGCATAGGCGGGCATTACACTGAAGCTTTCTTT,CASSIGGHYTEAFF
few,TRBJ2-3,14,NA,TRBV18,TGTGCCAGCTCACTTCGATACAGTACAGATACGCAGTATTTT,CASSLRYSTDTQYF
NA,TRBJ2-3,17,TRBD2,TRBV11-2,TGTGCCAGCAGCTTAGGGGAAGCGGGAGGGCCAACAGATACGCAGTATTTT,CASSLGEAGGPTDTQYF
NA,TRBJ2-5,13,NA,TRBV29-1,TGCAGCGTTGCGGGGGTCAGGGAGGCGACCCAGTACTTC,CSVAGVREATQYF
NA,TRBJ1-2,12,NA,TRBV5-4,TGTGCCAGCAGCTTTGACAGCTATGGCTACACCTTC,CASSFDSYGYTF
few,TRBJ1-4,17,TRBD1,TRBV27,TGTGCCAGCAGTCTCAGTAGGGCAGGGGGCGGACGCGAAAAACTGTTTTTT,CASSLSRAGGGREKLFF
many,TRBJ1-1,15,NA,TRBV30,TGTGCCTGGAGTGGGTACGCGAGTATGAACACTGAAGCTTTCTTT,CAWSGYASMNTEAFF
NA,TRBJ1-1,15,TRBD1,TRBV5-4,TGTGCCAGCAGCTTCGCTAGGGGGCTGTACACTGAAGCTTTCTTT,CASSFARGLYTEAFF
NA,TRBJ2-3,15,NA,TRBV11-3,TGTGCCAGCAGCTCAGGACAAGTAGGGACAGATACGCAGTATTTT,CASSSGQVGTDTQYF
few,TRBJ2-7,15,TRBD2,TRBV5-1,TGCGCCAGCAGCTTCACCGGGACTAGTACCTACGAGCAGTACTTC,CASSFTGTSTYEQYF
NA,TRBJ2-1,17,TRBD2,TRBV29-1,TGCAGCGTTGAAGATCTTCGACTAGCCTTAACCTACAATGAGCAGTTCTTC,CSVEDLRLALTYNEQFF
NA,TRBJ2-1,13,NA,TRBV28,TGTGCCAGCAGTTTAATCCCACGCAATGAGCAGTTCTTC,CASSLIPRNEQFF
NA,TRBJ1-1,13,NA,TRBV18,TGTGCCAGCTCGGCAGAAATGAACACTGAAGCTTTCTTT,CASSAEMNTEAFF
NA,TRBJ2-2,14,NA,TRBV19,TGTGCCAGTAGCCCCCTCATTGGACCCGGGGAGCTGTTTTTT,CASSPLIGPGELFF
few,TRBJ1-1,14,NA,TRBV5-1,TGCGCCAGCTCAAGGGAGGTCCTAAACACTGAAGCTTTCTTT,CASSREVLNTEAFF
few,TRBJ2-5,13,TRBD1,TRBV2,TGTGCCAGTCAGGGACAGAGCAGGGAGACCCAGTACTTC,CASQGQSRETQYF
NA,TRBJ1-2,15,NA,TRBV7-9,TGTGCCAGCAGCTTAGCGGCGACGGGACTCTATGGCTACACCTTC,CASSLAATGLYGYTF
few,TRBJ2-1,17,NA,TRBV4-1,TGCGCCAGCAGCCAAAGATTCGGGGCGGAAACCTACAATGAGCAGTTCTTC,CASSQRFGAETYNEQFF
few,TRBJ1-2,14,NA,TRBV2,TGTGCCAGCTCCAGGGACGGGGAGTCGCATGGCTACACCTTC,CASSRDGESHGYTF
few,TRBJ2-5,11,NA,TRBV6-5,TGTGCCAGCAGTAGGAAAGAGACCCAGTACTTC,CASSRKETQYF
few,TRBJ2-2,17,TRBD2,TRBV7-2,TGTGCCAGCAGCTTAGCGGGACTAGCGCGGAACACCGGGGAGCTGTTTTTT,CASSLAGLARNTGELFF
NA,TRBJ1-1,15,NA,TRBV7-9,TGTGCCAGCAGCTTAGCGAGGACAGAGAACACTGAAGCTTTCTTT,CASSLARTENTEAFF
few,TRBJ2-3,15,NA,TRBV9,TGTGCCAGCAGCGTAGCGGCCGACCCCACAGATACGCAGTATTTT,CASSVAADPTDTQYF